This T cell receptor (beta chain) was profiled in a study of T cells after yellow fever vaccination. Study conclusions and caveats: The study noted that FACS-sorted repertoires could contain abundant clonotypes contaminating from the bulk population.

TCRdb fed the 5' RACE reads into MiXCR, producing one record per CDR3 protein. The table includes approximately 150,000 distinct CDR3 sequences, 7.7% detected once. There are many counts of this clonotype. What it binds is unknown. The trim removed 0 bases at V and 4 bases at J, leaving 6 bases unmatched. Per germline, CDR1 SGHTA and CDR2 FQGNSA. The CDR3 contains 16 residues. Source: CD4+ T cells sorted from PBMCs, taken 5 days after the yellow fever booster vaccination. This TCR derives from a man younger than 40 who received the YFV17D yellow fever vaccine. The chain recombines TRBV7-2 with TRBJ1-1; 9 nucleotides agree with TRBD1. CDR3 region: CASSLAGQGWSTEAFF. CDR3 DNA sequence: TGTGCCAGCAGCTTAGCAGGACAGGGGTGGAGCACTGAAGCTTTCTTT.